The next 5 T cell receptor beta chains were all read from a single sample in a study of blood T cell repertoires in COVID-19. The protocol was immunoSEQ multiplex PCR, while the TCRdb copy is restricted to in-frame clones and leaves out a portion. The sample has about 260,000 clones; approximately 88% are singletons. The material sequenced was peripheral blood. The receptors were gathered from a human donor in a cohort sampled during active COVID-19.

This chain connects TRBV4-3 to TRBJ2-3; the match to TRBD2 covers 14 bases. The trim removed 0 bases at V and 0 bases at J, leaving 11 bases unmatched. The CDR3 is 21 residues long. CDR1 and CDR2 (germline): LGHNA, YSLEER. CDR3 region: CASSQDRRTSGGPSSTDTQYF. CDR3 in DNA: TGCGCCAGCAGCCAAGATCGAAGGACTAGCGGGGGGCCTTCTAGCACAGATACGCAGTATTTT.

The CDR3 spells CASSLDRVGSGANVLTF. The CDR3 region has the DNA TGTGCCAGCAGCCTTGACAGGGTAGGGTCTGGGGCCAACGTCCTGACTTTC. The rearrangement links TRBV7-3 to TRBJ2-6, with TRBD1 identical over 7 bases. From germline, CDR1 is SGHTA and CDR2 FQGTGA. V lost 5 bases, J lost 1 base, and 8 bases stayed unmatched. The CDR3 is 17 amino acids.

V gene TRBV28 combines with J gene TRBJ2-7, with TRBD1 as a possible D gene (5 bases). Trimming shortened V by 6 bases and J by 4 bases, and 19 bases separated the two germline ends. This CDR3 comprises 15 residues. Germline loops: CDR1 MDHEN, CDR2 SYDVKM. CDR3 loop: CASRATEWGRYEQYF. CDR3 sequence (DNA): TGTGCCAGCAGGGCTACAGAGTGGGGCCGGTACGAGCAGTACTTC.

The chain uses TRBV18 and TRBJ2-1; no clear D gene. V was cut by 3 bases and J by 0 bases, with 12 bases left in between. Germline CDR1 reads KGHSH; CDR2 reads LQKENI. The CDR3 spans 16 residues. CDR3 in amino acids: CASSPTAASSYNEQFF. The CDR3 DNA is TGTGCCAGCTCACCTACAGCTGCCAGCTCCTACAATGAGCAGTTCTTC.

The chain links TRBV7-2 to TRBJ2-2; TRBD1 aligns across 10 bases. Germline-derived CDR1 and CDR2 are SGHTA and FQGNSA. J was trimmed by 7 bases and V by 5 bases; bases with no gene match: 16. CDR3 length: 18 amino acids. CDR3 nucleotides: TGTGCCAGCAGCCCAGACAGGGGGCGATCCTATTCCTTCGGGGAGCTGTTTTTT. It is translated as CASSPDRGRSYSFGELFF. Variable domain in full (rest from reference TRBV7-2 and TRBJ2-2): GAGVSQSPSNKVTEKGKDVELRCDPISGHTALYWYRQSLGQGLEFLIYFQGNSAPDKSGLPSDRFSAERTGGSVSTLTIQRTQQEDSAVYLCASSPDRGRSYSFGELFFGEGSRLTVL.